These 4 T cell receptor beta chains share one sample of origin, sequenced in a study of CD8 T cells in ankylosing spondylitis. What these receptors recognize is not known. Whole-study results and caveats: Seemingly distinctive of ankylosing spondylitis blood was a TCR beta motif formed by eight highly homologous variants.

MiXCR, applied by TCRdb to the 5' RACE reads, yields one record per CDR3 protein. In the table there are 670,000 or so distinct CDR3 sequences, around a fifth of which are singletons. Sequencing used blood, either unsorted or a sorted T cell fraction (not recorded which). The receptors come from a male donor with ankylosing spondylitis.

The CDR3 DNA reads TGTGCCAGCAGCCAGCGCGGTCCCACCCGGGAGACCCAGTACTTC. Protein sequence: CASSQRGPTRETQYF. The chain has TRBV28 and TRBJ2-5, with unresolved D. This CDR3 is built from 15 residues. V was cut by 6 bases and J by 5 bases, with 19 bases left in between. The germline gives CDR1 MDHEN, CDR2 SYDVKM. Drawing the rest from reference TRBV28 and TRBJ2-5, the complete variable domain is DVKVTQSSRYLVKRTGEKVFLECVQDMDHENMFWYRQDPGLGLRLIYFSYDVKMKEKGDIPEGYSVSREKKERFSLILESASTNQTSMYLCASSQRGPTRETQYFGPGTRLLVL.

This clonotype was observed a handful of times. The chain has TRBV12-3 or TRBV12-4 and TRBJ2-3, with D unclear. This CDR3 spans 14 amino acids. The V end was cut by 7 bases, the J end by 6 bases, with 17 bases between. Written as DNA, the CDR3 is TGTGCCAGCAATATGGGGTCGAGGTTGGATACGCAGTATTTT. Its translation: CASNMGSRLDTQYF.

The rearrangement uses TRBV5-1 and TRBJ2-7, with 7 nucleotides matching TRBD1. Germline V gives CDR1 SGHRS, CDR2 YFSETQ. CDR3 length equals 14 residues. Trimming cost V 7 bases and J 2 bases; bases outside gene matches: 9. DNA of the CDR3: TGCGCCAGCGGCCCAGTTGGGACAGCCTACGAGCAGTACTTC. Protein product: CASGPVGTAYEQYF.

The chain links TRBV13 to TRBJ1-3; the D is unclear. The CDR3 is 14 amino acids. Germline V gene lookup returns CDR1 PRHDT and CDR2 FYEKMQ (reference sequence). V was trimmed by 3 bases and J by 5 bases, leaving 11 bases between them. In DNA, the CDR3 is TGTGCCAGCAGCTTTCGGACGGAGCGAAACACCATATATTTT. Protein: CASSFRTERNTIYF.